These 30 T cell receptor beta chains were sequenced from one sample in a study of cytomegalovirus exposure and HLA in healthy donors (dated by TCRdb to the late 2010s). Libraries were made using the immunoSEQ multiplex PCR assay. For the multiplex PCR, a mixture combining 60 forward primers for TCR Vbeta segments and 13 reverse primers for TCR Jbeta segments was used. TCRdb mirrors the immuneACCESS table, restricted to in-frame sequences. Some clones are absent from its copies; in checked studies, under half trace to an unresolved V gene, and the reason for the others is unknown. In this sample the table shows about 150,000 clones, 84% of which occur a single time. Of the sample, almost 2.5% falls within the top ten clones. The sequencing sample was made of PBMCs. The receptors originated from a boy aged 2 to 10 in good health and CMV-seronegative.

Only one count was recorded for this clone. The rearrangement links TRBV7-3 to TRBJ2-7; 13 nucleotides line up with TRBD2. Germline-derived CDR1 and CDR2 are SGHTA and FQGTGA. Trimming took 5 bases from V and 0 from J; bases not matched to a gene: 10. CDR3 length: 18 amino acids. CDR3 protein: CASSPGLAGANSSYEQYF. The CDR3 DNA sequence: TGTGCCAGCAGCCCAGGACTAGCGGGAGCCAACAGCTCCTACGAGCAGTACTTC.

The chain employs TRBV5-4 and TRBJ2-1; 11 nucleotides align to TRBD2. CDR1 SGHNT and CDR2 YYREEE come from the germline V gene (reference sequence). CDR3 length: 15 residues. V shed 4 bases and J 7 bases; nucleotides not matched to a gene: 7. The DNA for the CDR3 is TGTGCCAGCAGCCCGGGACTAGCGGTGGGGAATGAGCAGTTCTTC. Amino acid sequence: CASSPGLAVGNEQFF.

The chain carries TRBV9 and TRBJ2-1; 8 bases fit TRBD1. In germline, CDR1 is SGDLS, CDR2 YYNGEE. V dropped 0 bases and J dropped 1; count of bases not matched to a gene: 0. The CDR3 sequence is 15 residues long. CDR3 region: CASSVGTGSYNEQFF. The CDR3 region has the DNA TGTGCCAGCAGCGTAGGGACAGGGTCCTACAATGAGCAGTTCTTC.

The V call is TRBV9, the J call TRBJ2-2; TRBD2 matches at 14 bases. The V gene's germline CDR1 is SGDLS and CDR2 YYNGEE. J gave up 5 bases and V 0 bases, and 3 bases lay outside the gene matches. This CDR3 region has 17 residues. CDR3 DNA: TGTGCCAGCAGCGTAGGACTAGCGGGAGGGCCAACCGGGGAGCTGTTTTTT. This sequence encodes CASSVGLAGGPTGELFF.

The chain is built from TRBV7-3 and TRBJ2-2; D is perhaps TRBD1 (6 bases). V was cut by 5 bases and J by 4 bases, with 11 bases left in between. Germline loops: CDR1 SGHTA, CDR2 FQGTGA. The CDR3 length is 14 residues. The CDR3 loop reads CASSTQGPTGELFF. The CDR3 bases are TGTGCCAGCAGCACGCAGGGGCCCACCGGGGAGCTGTTTTTT.

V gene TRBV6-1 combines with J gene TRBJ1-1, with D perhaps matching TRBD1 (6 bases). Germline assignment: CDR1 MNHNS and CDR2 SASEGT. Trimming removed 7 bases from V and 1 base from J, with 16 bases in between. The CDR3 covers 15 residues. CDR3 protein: CASTEPGGSNTEAFF. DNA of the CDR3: TGTGCCAGCACAGAACCGGGGGGCTCGAACACTGAAGCTTTCTTT.

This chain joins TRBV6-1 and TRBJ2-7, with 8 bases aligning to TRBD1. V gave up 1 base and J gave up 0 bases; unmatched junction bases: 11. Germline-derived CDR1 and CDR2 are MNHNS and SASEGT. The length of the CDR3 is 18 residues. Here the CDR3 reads CASSEGSGTGQSSYEQYF. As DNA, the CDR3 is TGTGCCAGCAGTGAAGGGTCTGGGACAGGCCAGAGCTCCTACGAGCAGTACTTC.

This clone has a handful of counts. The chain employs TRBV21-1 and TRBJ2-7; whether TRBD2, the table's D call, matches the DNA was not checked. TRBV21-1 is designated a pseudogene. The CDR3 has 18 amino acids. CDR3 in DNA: TGTGCCAGCAGCAAAGCGGGTCTGGCTGGCAGGAGGATTTACGAGCAGTACTTC. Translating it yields CASSKAGLAGRRIYEQYF.

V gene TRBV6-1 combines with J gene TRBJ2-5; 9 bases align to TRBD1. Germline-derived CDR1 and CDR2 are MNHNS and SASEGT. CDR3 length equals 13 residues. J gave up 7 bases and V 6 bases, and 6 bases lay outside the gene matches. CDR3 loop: CASRATGGGTQYF. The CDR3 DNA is TGTGCCAGCAGAGCAACAGGGGGCGGGACCCAGTACTTC.

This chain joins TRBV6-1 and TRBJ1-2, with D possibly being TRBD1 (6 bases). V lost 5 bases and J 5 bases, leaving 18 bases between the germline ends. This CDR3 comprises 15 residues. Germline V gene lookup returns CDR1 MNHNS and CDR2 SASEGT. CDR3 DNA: TGTGCCAGCAGTCTAACAGGGCAACGGGCGTATGGCTACACCTTC. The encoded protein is CASSLTGQRAYGYTF.

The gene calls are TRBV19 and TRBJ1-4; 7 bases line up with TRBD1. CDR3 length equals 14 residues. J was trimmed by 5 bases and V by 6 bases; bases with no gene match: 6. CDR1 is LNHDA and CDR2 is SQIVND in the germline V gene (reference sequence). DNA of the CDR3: TGTGCCAGTAGCTCGACAGGGATAAATGAAAAACTGTTTTTT. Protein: CASSSTGINEKLFF.

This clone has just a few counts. DNA for the CDR3: TGCGCCAGCACCTCCGGGGGGGACACCATATATTTT. It encodes CASTSGGDTIYF. V is TRBV5-1 and J is TRBJ1-3; D is perhaps TRBD1 (5 bases). Trimming removed 6 bases from V and 8 bases from J, with 12 bases in between. Germline lookup yields CDR1 SGHRS and CDR2 YFSETQ. The CDR3 runs 12 residues.

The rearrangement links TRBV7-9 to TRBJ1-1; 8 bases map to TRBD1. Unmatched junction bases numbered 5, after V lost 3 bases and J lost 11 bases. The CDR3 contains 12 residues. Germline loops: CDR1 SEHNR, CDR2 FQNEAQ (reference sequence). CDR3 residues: CASSFGQGKAFF. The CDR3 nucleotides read TGTGCCAGCAGCTTCGGACAGGGTAAGGCTTTCTTT.

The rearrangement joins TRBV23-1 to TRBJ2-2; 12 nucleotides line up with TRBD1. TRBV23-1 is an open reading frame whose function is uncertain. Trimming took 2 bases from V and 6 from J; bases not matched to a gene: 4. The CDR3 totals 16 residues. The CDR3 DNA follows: TGCGCCAGCAGTCAACCACGGGACAGGGGGCCCGGGGAGCTGTTTTTT. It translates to CASSQPRDRGPGELFF.

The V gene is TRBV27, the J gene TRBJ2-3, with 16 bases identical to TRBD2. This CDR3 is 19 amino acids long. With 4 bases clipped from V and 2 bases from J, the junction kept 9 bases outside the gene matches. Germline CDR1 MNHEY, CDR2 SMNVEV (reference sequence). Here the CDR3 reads CASSSHGTSGGAITDTQYF. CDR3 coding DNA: TGTGCCAGCAGTTCTCACGGGACTAGCGGGGGGGCCATCACAGATACGCAGTATTTT.

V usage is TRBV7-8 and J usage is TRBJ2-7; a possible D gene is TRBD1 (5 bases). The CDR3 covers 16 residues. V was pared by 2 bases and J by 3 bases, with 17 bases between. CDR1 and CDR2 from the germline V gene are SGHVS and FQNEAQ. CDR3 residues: CASSLFSSPGHYEQYF. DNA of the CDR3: TGTGCCAGCAGCTTATTTTCCTCACCCGGACACTACGAGCAGTACTTC.

The CDR3 coding sequence is TGTGCCAGCAGCAAAGCGGGGGTAGGGGGGGCATCTATCGGAACCTACGAGCAGTACTTC. As protein: CASSKAGVGGASIGTYEQYF. This chain connects TRBV21-1 to TRBJ2-7; TRBD2, the table's D call, lacks a check against the DNA. TRBV21-1 is classified as a pseudogene. There are 20 residues in the CDR3.

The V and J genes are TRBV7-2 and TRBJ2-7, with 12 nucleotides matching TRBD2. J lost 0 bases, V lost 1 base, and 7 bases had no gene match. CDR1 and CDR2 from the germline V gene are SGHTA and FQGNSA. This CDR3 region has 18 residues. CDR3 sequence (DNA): TGTGCCAGCAGCTTAGTCTCTAGCGGGAGGGTAAGCTCCTACGAGCAGTACTTC. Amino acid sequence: CASSLVSSGRVSSYEQYF.

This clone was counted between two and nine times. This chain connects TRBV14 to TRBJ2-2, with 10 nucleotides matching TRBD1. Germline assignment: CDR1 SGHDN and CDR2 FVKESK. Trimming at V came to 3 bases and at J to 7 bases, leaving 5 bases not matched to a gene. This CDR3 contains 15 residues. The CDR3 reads CASSHLGQGDGELFF. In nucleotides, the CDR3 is TGTGCCAGCAGCCACCTCGGACAGGGGGACGGGGAGCTGTTTTTT.

CDR3 in DNA: TGTGCCAGCAGCGCCAGCGCCGGAGGGAGGTACCAAGAGACCCAGTACTTC. It translates to CASSASAGGRYQETQYF. The rearrangement links TRBV9 to TRBJ2-5; D is perhaps TRBD2 (6 bases). CDR1 and CDR2 (germline): SGDLS, YYNGEE. The length of the CDR3 is 17 residues. Trimming left V 3 bases short and J 0 bases short, with 18 bases between.

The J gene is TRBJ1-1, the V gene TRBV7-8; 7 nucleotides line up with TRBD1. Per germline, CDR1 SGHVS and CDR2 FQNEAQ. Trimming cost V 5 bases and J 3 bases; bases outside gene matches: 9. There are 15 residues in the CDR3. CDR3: CASSTGDSVYTEAFF. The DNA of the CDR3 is TGTGCCAGCAGCACCGGGGACAGTGTATACACTGAAGCTTTCTTT.

CDR3 residues: CAIAEGTGATTDTQYF. The CDR3 coding sequence is TGTGCCATCGCGGAGGGGACAGGGGCCACCACAGATACGCAGTATTTT. This chain links TRBV10-3 with TRBJ2-3; 10 bases map to TRBD1. The V gene's germline CDR1 is ENHRY and CDR2 SYGVKD. This CDR3 contains 16 residues. J lost 2 bases, V lost 8 bases, and 10 bases had no gene match.

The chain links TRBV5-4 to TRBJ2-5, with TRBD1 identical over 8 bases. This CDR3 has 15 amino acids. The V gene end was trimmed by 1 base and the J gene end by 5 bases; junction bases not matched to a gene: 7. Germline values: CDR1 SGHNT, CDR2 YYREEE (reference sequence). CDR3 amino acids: CASSLSGGRSETQYF. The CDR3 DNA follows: TGTGCCAGCAGCTTGTCAGGGGGCCGTTCGGAGACCCAGTACTTC.

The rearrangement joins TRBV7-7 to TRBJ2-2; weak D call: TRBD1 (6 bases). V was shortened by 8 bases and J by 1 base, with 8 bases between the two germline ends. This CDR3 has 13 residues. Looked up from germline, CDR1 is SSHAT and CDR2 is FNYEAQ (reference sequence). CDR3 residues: CASGGQNTGELFF. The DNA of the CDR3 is TGTGCCAGCGGGGGACAGAACACCGGGGAGCTGTTTTTT. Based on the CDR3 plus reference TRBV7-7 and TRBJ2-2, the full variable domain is GAGVSQSPRYKVTKRGQDVTLRCDPISSHATLYWYQQALGQGPEFLTYFNYEAQPDKSGLPSDRFSAERPEGSISTLTIQRTEQRDSAMYRCASGGQNTGELFFGEGSRLTVL.

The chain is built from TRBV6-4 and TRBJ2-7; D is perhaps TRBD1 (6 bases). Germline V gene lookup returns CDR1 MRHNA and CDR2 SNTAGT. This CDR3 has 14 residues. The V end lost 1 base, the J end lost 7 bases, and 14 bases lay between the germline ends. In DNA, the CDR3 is TGTGCCAGCAGTGACTTACCGGGACAAGGAGAGCAGTACTTC. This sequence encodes CASSDLPGQGEQYF.

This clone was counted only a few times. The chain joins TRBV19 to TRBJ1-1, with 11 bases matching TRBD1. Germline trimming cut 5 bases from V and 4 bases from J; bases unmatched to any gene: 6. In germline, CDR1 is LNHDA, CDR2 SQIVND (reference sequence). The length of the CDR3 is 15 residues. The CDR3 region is CASSFWGQGGTEAFF. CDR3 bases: TGTGCCAGTAGTTTCTGGGGACAGGGGGGCACTGAAGCTTTCTTT.

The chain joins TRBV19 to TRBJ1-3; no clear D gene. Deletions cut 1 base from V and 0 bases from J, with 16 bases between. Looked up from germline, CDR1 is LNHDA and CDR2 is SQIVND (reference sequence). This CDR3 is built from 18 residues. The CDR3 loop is CASSIASPIYGSGNTIYF. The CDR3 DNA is TGTGCCAGTAGTATAGCTTCCCCGATATACGGCTCTGGAAACACCATATATTTT.

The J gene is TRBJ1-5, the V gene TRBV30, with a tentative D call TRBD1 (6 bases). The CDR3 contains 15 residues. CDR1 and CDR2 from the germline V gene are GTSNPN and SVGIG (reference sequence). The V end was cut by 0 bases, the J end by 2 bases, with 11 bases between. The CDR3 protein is CAWSVTHRGNQPQHF. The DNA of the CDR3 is TGTGCCTGGAGTGTGACTCACAGGGGCAATCAGCCCCAGCATTTT.

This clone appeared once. The CDR3 coding sequence is TGTGCCAGCAGTACGACAGGGTTGTCCGAGCAGTACTTC. Protein sequence: CASSTTGLSEQYF. The J gene is TRBJ2-7, the V gene TRBV27, with 7 nucleotides matching TRBD1. Trimming took 5 bases from V and 6 from J; bases not matched to a gene: 7. Germline loops: CDR1 MNHEY, CDR2 SMNVEV (reference sequence). The CDR3 covers 13 residues.

The CDR3 sequence is CASRSMSVAEPQHF. The CDR3 nucleotides read TGTGCCAGCAGGAGTATGTCGGTTGCGGAGCCCCAGCATTTT. This rearrangement joins TRBV6-5 to TRBJ1-5; D is undetermined. CDR1 MNHEY and CDR2 SVGAGI come from the germline V gene. Trimming removed 6 bases at V and 8 bases at J, with 17 bases between. The CDR3 runs 14 residues.